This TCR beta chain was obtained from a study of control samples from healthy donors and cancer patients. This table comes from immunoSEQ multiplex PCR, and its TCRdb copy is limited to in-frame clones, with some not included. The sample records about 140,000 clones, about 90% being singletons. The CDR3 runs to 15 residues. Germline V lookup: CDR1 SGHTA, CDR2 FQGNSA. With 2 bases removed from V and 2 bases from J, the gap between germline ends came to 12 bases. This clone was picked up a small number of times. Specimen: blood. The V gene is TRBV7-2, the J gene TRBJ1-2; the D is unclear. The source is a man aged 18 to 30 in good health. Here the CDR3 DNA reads TGTGCCAGCAGCTTATTATCAACGAGCAACTATGGCTACACCTTC. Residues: CASSLLSTSNYGYTF.